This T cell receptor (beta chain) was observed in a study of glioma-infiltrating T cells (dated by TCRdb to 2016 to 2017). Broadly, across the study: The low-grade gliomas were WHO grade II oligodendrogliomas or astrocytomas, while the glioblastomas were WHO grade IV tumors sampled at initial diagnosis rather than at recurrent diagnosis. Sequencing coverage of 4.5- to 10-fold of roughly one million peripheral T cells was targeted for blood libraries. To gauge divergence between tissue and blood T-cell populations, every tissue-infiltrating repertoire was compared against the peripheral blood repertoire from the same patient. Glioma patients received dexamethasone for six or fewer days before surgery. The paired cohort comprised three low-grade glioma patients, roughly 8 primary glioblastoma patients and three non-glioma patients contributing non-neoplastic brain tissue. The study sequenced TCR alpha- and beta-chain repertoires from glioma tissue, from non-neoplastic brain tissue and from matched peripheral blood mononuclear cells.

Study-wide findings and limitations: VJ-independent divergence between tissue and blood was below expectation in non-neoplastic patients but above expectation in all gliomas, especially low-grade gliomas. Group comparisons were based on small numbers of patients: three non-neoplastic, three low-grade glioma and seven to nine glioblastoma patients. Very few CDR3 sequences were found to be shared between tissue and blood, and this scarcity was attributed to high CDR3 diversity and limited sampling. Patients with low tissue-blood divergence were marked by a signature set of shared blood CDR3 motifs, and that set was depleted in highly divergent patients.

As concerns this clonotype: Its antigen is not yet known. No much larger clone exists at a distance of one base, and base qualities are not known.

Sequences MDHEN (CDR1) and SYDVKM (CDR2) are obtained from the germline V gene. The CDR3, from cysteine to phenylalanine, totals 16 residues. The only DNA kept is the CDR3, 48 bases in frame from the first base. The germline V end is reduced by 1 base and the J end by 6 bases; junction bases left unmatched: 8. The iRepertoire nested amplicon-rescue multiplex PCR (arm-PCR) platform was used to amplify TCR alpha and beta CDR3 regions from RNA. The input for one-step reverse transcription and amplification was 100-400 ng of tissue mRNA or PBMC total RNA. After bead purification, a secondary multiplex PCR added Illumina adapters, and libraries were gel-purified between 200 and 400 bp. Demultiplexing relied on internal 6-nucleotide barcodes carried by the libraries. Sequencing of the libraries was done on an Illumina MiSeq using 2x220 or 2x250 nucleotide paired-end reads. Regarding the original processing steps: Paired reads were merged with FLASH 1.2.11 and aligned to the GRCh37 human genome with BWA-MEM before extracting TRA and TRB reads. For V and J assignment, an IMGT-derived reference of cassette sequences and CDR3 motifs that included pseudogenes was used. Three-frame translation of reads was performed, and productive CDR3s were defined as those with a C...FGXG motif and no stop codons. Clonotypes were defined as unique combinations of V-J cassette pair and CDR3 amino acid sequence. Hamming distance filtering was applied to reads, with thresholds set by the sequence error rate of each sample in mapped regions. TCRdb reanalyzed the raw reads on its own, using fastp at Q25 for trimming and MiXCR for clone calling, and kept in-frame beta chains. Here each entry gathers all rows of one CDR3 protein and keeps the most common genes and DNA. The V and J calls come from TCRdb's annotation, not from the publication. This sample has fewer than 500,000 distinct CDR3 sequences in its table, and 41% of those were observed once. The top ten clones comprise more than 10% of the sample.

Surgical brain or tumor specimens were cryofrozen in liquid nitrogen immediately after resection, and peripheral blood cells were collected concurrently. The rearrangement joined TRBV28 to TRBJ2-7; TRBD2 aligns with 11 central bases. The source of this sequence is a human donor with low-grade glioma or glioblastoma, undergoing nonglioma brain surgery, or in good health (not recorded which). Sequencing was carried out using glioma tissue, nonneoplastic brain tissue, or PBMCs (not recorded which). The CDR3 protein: CASSLSIAGGPGEQYF. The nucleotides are TGTGCCAGCAGTTTATCCATAGCGGGAGGGCCGGGCGAGCAGTACTTC.